The next 6 T cell receptor beta chains were all read from a single sample in a study of cytomegalovirus exposure and HLA in healthy donors. PCR primers comprised 60 Vbeta and 13 Jbeta primers. Method: immunoSEQ multiplex PCR; TCRdb's copy keeps in-frame clones and lacks some. The sample lists over 110,000 clones, 79% occurring once. The specimen sequenced was PBMCs. The receptors were sampled from a female donor in good health and CMV-seronegative.

This clone has only a few counts. The genes are TRBV6-6 and TRBJ1-1; D is perhaps TRBD1 (5 bases). Trimming cost V 7 bases and J 3 bases, with 12 bases left between them. Germline lookup yields CDR1 MNHNY and CDR2 SVGAGI (reference sequence). The CDR3 contains 13 residues. The DNA of the CDR3 is TGTGCCAGCACCTGGAAGACAGACACTGAAGCTTTCTTT. Translated: CASTWKTDTEAFF.

The chain uses TRBV6-5 and TRBJ1-2; D gene ambiguous. Germline CDR1 MNHEY, CDR2 SVGAGI. This CDR3 comprises 14 residues. The V and J ends lost 0 bases and 8 bases respectively, with 13 bases between them. The DNA of the CDR3 is TGTGCCAGCAGTTACTCGTCCGGTGCCAAAGGCTACACCTTC. Its protein product is CASSYSSGAKGYTF.

The gene calls are TRBV18 and TRBJ1-2; TRBD1 might be the D (6 bases). Germline CDR1 is KGHSH and CDR2 is LQKENI. The V end lost 4 bases, the J end lost 4 bases, and 19 bases lay between the germline ends. The CDR3 runs 16 residues. CDR3 sequence reads: CASSLPQEGGVYGYTF. The CDR3 DNA is TGTGCCAGCTCACTACCACAGGAAGGGGGAGTCTATGGCTACACCTTC.

The chain employs TRBV7-8 and TRBJ1-2; 11 nucleotides line up with TRBD1. The germline gives CDR1 SGHVS, CDR2 FQNEAQ. The CDR3 extends over 15 amino acids. The V and J ends lost 4 bases and 2 bases, in that order; junction bases with no gene match: 3. CDR3: CASSSGQGANYGYTF. The CDR3 DNA reads TGTGCCAGCAGCTCCGGACAGGGGGCGAACTATGGCTACACCTTC.

This clone was observed a few times. Here the CDR3 reads CASRTGLSGYTF. Written as DNA, the CDR3 is TGTGCCAGCAGGACAGGGCTGAGTGGCTACACCTTC. The chain has TRBV6-6 and TRBJ1-2; TRBD1 matches 7 bases. The V gene's germline CDR1 is MNHNY and CDR2 SVGAGI (reference sequence). J lost 7 bases, V lost 6 bases, and 5 bases had no gene match. The CDR3 covers 12 residues.

This clone was seen once. The rearrangement uses TRBV7-8 and TRBJ2-7, with D possibly being TRBD2 (5 bases). V dropped 5 bases and J dropped 9 bases, with 14 bases sitting between them. Germline lookup yields CDR1 SGHVS and CDR2 FQNEAQ. CDR3 length: 12 amino acids. The DNA of the CDR3 is TGTGCCAGCAGCCTTGACTACCAGGTGCAGTACTTC. Translation: CASSLDYQVQYF.